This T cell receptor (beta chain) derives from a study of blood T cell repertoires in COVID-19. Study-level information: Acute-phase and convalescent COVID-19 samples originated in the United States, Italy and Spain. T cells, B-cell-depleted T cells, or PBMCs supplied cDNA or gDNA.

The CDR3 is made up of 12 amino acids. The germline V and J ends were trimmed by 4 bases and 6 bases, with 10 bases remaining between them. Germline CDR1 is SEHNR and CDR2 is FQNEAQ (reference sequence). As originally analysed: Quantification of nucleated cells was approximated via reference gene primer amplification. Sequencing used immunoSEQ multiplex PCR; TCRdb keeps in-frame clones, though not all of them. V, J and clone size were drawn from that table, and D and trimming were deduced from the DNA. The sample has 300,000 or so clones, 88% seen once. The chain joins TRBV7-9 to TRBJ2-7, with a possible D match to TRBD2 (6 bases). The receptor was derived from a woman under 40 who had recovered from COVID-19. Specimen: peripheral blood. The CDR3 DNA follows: TGTGCCAGCAGCTCCCCGGGAGCCGAGCAGTACTTC. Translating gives CASSSPGAEQYF. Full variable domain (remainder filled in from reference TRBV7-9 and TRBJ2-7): DTGVSQNPRHKITKRGQNVTFRCDPISEHNRLYWYRQTLGQGPEFLTYFQNEAQLEKSRLLSDRFSAERPKGSFSTLEIQRTEQGDSAMYLCASSSPGAEQYFGPGTRLTVT.